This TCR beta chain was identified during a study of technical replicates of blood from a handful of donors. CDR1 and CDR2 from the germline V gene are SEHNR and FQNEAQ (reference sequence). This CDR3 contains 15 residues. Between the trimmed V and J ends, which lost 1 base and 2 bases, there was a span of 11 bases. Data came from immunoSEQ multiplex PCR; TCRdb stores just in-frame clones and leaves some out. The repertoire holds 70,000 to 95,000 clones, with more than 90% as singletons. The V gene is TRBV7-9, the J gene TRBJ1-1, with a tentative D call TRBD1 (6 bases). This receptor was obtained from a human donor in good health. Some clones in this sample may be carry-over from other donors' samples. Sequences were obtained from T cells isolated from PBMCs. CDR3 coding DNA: TGTGCCAGCAGCTTAGATAGGGACATTAACACTGAAGCTTTCTTT. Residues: CASSLDRDINTEAFF.